These 9 T cell receptor beta chains originate from one sample sequenced in a study of blood T cell repertoires in COVID-19. Assay: immunoSEQ multiplex PCR; the TCRdb copy retains only in-frame clones and omits some. Of 150,000 or so clones listed, over 75% are singletons. The sequenced material came from peripheral blood. The receptors were sampled from a woman aged 60 to 75 with COVID-19, enrolled during active disease.

The chain uses TRBV13 and TRBJ2-1; TRBD2 aligns across 8 bases. CDR3 length equals 16 residues. J gave up 8 bases and V 2 bases, and 11 bases lay outside the gene matches. The germline V gene has CDR1 PRHDT and CDR2 FYEKMQ (reference sequence). CDR3 sequence: CASSLSLRGARDEQFF. CDR3 nucleotides: TGTGCCAGCAGCTTAAGTTTGCGGGGGGCGAGGGATGAGCAGTTCTTC.

The rearrangement uses TRBV5-1 and TRBJ1-3, with 7 bases matching TRBD1. CDR1 and CDR2 from the germline V gene are SGHRS and YFSETQ. This CDR3 contains 20 residues. The CDR3 sequence: CATDRDKSLRGGTTGNTIYF. The CDR3 coding sequence is TGCGCAACAGACAGGGATAAAAGTTTAAGAGGAGGGACGACTGGAAACACCATATATTTT.

This chain links TRBV19 with TRBJ2-1; 7 bases match TRBD2. CDR3 length equals 16 residues. CDR1 is LNHDA and CDR2 is SQIVND in the germline V gene (reference sequence). V lost 3 bases, J lost 7 bases, and 12 bases stayed unmatched. CDR3 bases: TGTGCCAGTAGTATTCCGGGCGGGGGTCGTAGGAATGAGCAGTTCTTC. Translated, it gives CASSIPGGGRRNEQFF. The entire variable domain, with the rest obtained from reference TRBV19 and TRBJ2-1, is as follows: DGGITQSPKYLFRKEGQNVTLSCEQNLNHDAMYWYRQDPGQGLRLIYYSQIVNDFQKGDIAEGYSVSREKKESFPLTVTSAQKNPTAFYLCASSIPGGGRRNEQFFGPGTRLTVL.

This chain links TRBV30 with TRBJ2-2; the D is unclear. This CDR3 contains 11 residues. Deletions cut 7 bases from V and 4 bases from J, with 7 bases between. Per the germline V gene, CDR1 is GTSNPN and CDR2 is SVGIG (reference sequence). This CDR3 reads CASTLTGELFF. As DNA, the CDR3 is TGTGCCTCCACTCTCACCGGGGAGCTGTTTTTT.

This clone appeared a few times. V gene TRBV3-1 (or the pseudogene TRBV3-2) combines with J gene TRBJ1-4; 8 nucleotides agree with TRBD1. Germline V gene sequence: CDR1 LGHDT, CDR2 YNNKEL (reference sequence). J gave up 2 bases and V 4 bases, and 6 bases lay outside the gene matches. The CDR3 covers 16 residues. CDR3 sequence (DNA): TGTGCCAGCAGCCTATTAGGACAGGGTACTAATGAAAAACTGTTTTTT. It is translated as CASSLLGQGTNEKLFF.

The chain has TRBV6-5 and TRBJ2-7, with 10 bases aligning to TRBD2. V gave up 6 bases and J gave up 2 bases; unmatched junction bases: 4. This CDR3 contains 14 residues. Germline lookup yields CDR1 MNHEY and CDR2 SVGAGI. CDR3 sequence: CASSPLAGPYEQYF. CDR3 coding DNA: TGTGCCAGCAGCCCACTAGCGGGGCCCTACGAGCAGTACTTC.

The rearrangement links TRBV10-3 to TRBJ2-7; 11 bases fit TRBD1. The germline CDR1 and CDR2 sequences are ENHRY and SYGVKD. V lost 2 bases, J lost 4 bases, and 4 bases stayed unmatched. The length of the CDR3 is 15 residues. CDR3 sequence: CAISESGTGGYEQYF. The DNA of the CDR3 is TGTGCCATCAGTGAGAGCGGGACAGGGGGTTACGAGCAGTACTTC.

The V gene is TRBV12-5, the J gene TRBJ2-7; no definite D call. CDR1 is LGHNT and CDR2 is FRNRAP in the germline V gene. CDR3 length: 11 residues. Trimming removed 3 bases at V and 6 bases at J, with 6 bases between. As DNA, the CDR3 is TGTGCTAGTGGTTTCGTTAGCGAGCAGTACTTC. It encodes CASGFVSEQYF.

V usage is TRBV12-3 or TRBV12-4 and J usage is TRBJ1-1; no clear D gene. The germline V and J ends were trimmed by 4 bases and 8 bases, with 5 bases remaining between them. The CDR3 sequence is 10 residues long. CDR3 sequence (DNA): TGTGCCAGCAGTTCCTTCGAAGCTTTCTTT. Encoded protein: CASSSFEAFF.